A selection of T cell receptor beta chains follows, all from one sample in a study of beta chain features in type 1 diabetes. Using immunoSEQ multiplex PCR, the repertoire was profiled, and TCRdb retains in-frame clones only, with some absent. In the table there are 250,000 to 300,000 clones, 24% of which are singletons. The specimen was naive CD4+ T cells from blood. These receptors were obtained from a woman in her thirties with type 1 diabetes. The CDR3 runs from the conserved cysteine through the conserved F or W. Clone size, where shown, is once, few, many, or a class for clones that have expanded.

J: TRBJ2-7
V: TRBV23-1
size: .
CDR3: CASRPPGLATPYEQYF

J: TRBJ2-1
V: TRBV18
size: few
CDR3: CASSPVAGGKGEQFF

J: TRBJ1-3
V: TRBV7-9
size: .
CDR3: CASSSAGSWEYWSGNTIYF

J: TRBJ2-7
V: TRBV11-2
size: .
CDR3: CASSFGFHEQYF

J: TRBJ2-7
V: TRBV15
size: few
CDR3: CATSREGQLKQYF

J: TRBJ2-3
V: TRBV7-2
size: few
CDR3: CASSFPAGAPDTQYF

J: TRBJ1-1
V: TRBV2
size: few
CDR3: CASSEGTGDIEAFF

J: TRBJ2-7
V: TRBV6-6
size: few
CDR3: CASAAAGARSYEQYF

J: TRBJ1-5
V: TRBV7-6
size: .
CDR3: CASSGQGDQPQHF

J: TRBJ2-4
V: TRBV15
size: few
CDR3: CATSWTGGVKNIQYF

J: TRBJ1-1
V: TRBV29-1
size: .
CDR3: CSARQGIMNTEAFF

J: TRBJ2-3
V: TRBV23-1
size: few
CDR3: CASSLPVTDTQYF

J: TRBJ1-1
V: TRBV2
size: few
CDR3: CASSVIQAPEAFF

J: TRBJ1-2
V: TRBV29-1
size: .
CDR3: CSVEVTGGNYGYTF

J: TRBJ2-2
V: TRBV9
size: .
CDR3: CAGSEGWSGNTGELFF

J: TRBJ2-2
V: TRBV19
size: few
CDR3: CASRRGNGELFF

J: TRBJ2-3
V: TRBV4-1
size: .
CDR3: CASSQPSGRAADTQYF

J: TRBJ2-1
V: TRBV7-9
size: few
CDR3: CASSSATSGIYNEQFF

J: TRBJ2-1
V: TRBV5-1
size: .
CDR3: CASRGEAYNEQFF

J: TRBJ1-1
V: TRBV18
size: .
CDR3: CASSPDRGRNTEAFF

J: TRBJ1-5
V: TRBV30
size: few
CDR3: CAWSDGTGGNQPQHF

J: TRBJ2-3
V: TRBV5-1
size: .
CDR3: CASSLAFGQSTDTQYF

J: TRBJ2-5
V: TRBV19
size: few
CDR3: CASTPGRPQETQYF

J: TRBJ2-7
V: TRBV7-9
size: .
CDR3: CASRPTSGRVSYEQYF

J: TRBJ2-7
V: TRBV28
size: few
CDR3: CASSTSGSYEQYF

J: TRBJ1-1
V: TRBV15
size: .
CDR3: CATSRQRLSVDTEAFF

J: TRBJ1-1
V: TRBV29-1
size: .
CDR3: CSVGGTFEAFF

J: TRBJ1-4
V: TRBV7-9
size: few
CDR3: CATLGVNEKLFF

J: TRBJ2-1
V: TRBV7-3
size: .
CDR3: CASSLSGTYNEQFF

J: TRBJ2-1
V: TRBV10-3
size: few
CDR3: CAIGQLYNEQFF

J: TRBJ2-7
V: TRBV30
size: few
CDR3: CAWSVGGAAYEQYF

J: TRBJ2-1
V: TRBV9
size: .
CDR3: CASSAEGDSYNEQFF

J: TRBJ2-1
V: TRBV23-1
size: few
CDR3: CASSQSFSGRACNEQFF

J: TRBJ1-2
V: TRBV14
size: .
CDR3: CASSQGTDYGYTF

J: TRBJ2-4
V: TRBV5-1
size: .
CDR3: CASTADTGDIQYF

J: TRBJ1-3
V: TRBV7-2
size: .
CDR3: CASSLDSGQSGNTIYF

J: TRBJ2-5
V: TRBV25-1
size: few
CDR3: CASSESSGRQTQYF

J: TRBJ1-2
V: TRBV30
size: .
CDR3: CAWRPQLGLEGYTF

J: TRBJ1-1
V: TRBV28
size: .
CDR3: CASGTIGQGWVAFF

J: TRBJ1-1
V: TRBV5-1
size: few
CDR3: CASSQLAGQGYTEAFF

J: TRBJ2-5
V: TRBV4-1
size: .
CDR3: CASSTFVYVTGQETQYF